This TCR beta chain was documented in a study of identical twins. TCRdb reprocessed the 5' RACE reads via MiXCR and lists one record per CDR3 protein. The top ten hold roughly 0.5% of the sample, which has 450,000 to 600,000 distinct CDR3 sequences, about 20% seen once. Germline V gene data show CDR1 as SNHLY and CDR2 as FYNNEI. V lost 4 bases to trimming and J lost 4 bases; unmatched junction nucleotides: 5. This CDR3 comprises 17 residues. This sample was shared with a second study, whose subject was yellow fever vaccine responses in identical twins.

Sequencing was carried out using CD4+ T cells sorted from blood. This receptor was obtained from a young woman in good health. The rearrangement uses TRBV2 and TRBJ2-2, with 14 bases aligning to TRBD2. The CDR3 nucleotides are TGTGCCAGCAGTGGACTAGCGGGAGGGCCCGGCACCGGGGAGCTGTTTTTT. Translation gives CASSGLAGGPGTGELFF. The variable domain in full, completed from reference TRBV2 and TRBJ2-2, reads EPEVTQTPSHQVTQMGQEVILRCVPISNHLYFYWYRQILGQKVEFLVSFYNNEISEKSEIFDDQFSVERPDGSNFTLKIRSTKLEDSAMYFCASSGLAGGPGTGELFFGEGSRLTVL.